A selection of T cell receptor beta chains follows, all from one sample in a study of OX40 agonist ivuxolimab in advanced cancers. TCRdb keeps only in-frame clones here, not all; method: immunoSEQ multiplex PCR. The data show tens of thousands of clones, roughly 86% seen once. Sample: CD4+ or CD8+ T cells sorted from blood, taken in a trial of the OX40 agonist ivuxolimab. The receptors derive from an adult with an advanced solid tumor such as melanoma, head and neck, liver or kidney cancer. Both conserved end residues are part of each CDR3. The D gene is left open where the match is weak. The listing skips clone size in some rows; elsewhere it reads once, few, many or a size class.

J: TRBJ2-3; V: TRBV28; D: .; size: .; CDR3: CASSLDGTDTQYF; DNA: TGTGCCAGCAGTTTGGACGGCACAGATACGCAGTATTTT
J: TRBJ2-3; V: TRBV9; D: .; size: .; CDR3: CASSVDSGTSTDTQYF; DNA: TGTGCCAGCAGCGTAGATAGCGGAACTAGCACAGATACGCAGTATTTT
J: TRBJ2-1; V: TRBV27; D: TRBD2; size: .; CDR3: CASSPWRLAGGFTEQFF; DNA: TGTGCCAGCAGTCCATGGAGACTAGCGGGAGGTTTCACTGAGCAGTTCTTC
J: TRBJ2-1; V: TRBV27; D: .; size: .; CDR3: CASSLEGPTHEQFF; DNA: TGTGCCAGCAGTTTAGAGGGCCCTACCCATGAGCAGTTCTTC
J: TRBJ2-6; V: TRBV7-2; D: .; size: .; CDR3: CASSFRGANVLTF; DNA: TGTGCCAGCAGCTTCAGGGGGGCCAACGTCCTGACTTTC
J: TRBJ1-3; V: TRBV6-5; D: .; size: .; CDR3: CASSYSSQSGNTIYF; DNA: TGTGCCAGCAGTTACTCTTCTCAATCGGGGAACACCATATATTTT
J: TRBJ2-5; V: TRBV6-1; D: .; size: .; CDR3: CASRKTGTQETQYF; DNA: TGTGCCAGCAGGAAGACAGGAACTCAAGAGACCCAGTACTTC
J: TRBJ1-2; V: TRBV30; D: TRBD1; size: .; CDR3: CAWSSQGQGISDYTF; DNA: TGTGCCTGGAGCTCCCAGGGACAGGGGATTTCCGACTACACCTTC
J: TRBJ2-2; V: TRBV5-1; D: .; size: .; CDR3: CASSLDGVGKAGELFF; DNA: TGCGCCAGCAGCTTGGACGGGGTTGGAAAGGCCGGGGAGCTGTTTTTT
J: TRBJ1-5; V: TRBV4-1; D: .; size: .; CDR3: CASSQGHSNQPQHF; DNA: TGCGCCAGCAGCCAAGGTCATAGCAATCAGCCTCAGCATTTT
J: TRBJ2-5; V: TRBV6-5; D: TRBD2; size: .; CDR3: CASGGGAAQETQYF; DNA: TGTGCCAGCGGGGGGGGAGCGGCACAAGAGACCCAGTACTTC
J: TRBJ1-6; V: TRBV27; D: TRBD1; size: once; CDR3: CASRPSRDRVNSPLHF; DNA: TGTGCCAGCAGGCCGAGCCGGGACAGGGTTAATTCACCCCTCCACTTT
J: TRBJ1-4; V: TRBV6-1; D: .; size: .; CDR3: CASRDSGLNEKLFF; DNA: TGTGCCAGCAGAGACTCCGGGCTTAATGAAAAACTGTTTTTT
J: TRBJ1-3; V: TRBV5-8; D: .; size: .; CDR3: CASSFSGSSGNTIYF; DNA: TGTGCCAGCAGCTTCTCGGGGAGCTCTGGAAACACCATATATTTT
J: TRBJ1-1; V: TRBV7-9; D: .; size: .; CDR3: CASSPRGGDTEAFF; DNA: TGTGCCAGCAGCCCACGGGGGGGAGACACTGAAGCTTTCTTT
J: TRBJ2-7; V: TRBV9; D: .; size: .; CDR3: CASSVTGEGGEQYF; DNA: TGTGCCAGCAGCGTCACGGGAGAGGGGGGCGAGCAGTACTTC
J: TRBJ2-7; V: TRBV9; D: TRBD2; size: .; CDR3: CASSPSSSGRGYEQYF; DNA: TGTGCCAGCAGCCCTAGCTCGAGCGGGAGGGGGTACGAGCAGTACTTC
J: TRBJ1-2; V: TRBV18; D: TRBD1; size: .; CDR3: CASSPGTGGRKNGYTF; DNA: TGTGCCAGCTCACCTGGGACAGGAGGCAGGAAGAATGGCTACACCTTC
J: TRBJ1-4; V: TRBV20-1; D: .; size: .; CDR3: CSVEWNEKLFF; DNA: TGCAGTGTGGAGTGGAATGAAAAACTGTTTTTT
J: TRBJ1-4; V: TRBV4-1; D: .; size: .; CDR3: CASSQSGTLRNEKLFF; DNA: TGCGCCAGCAGCCAATCCGGGACACTCCGTAATGAAAAACTGTTTTTT
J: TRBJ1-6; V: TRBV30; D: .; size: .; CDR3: CAWSIGRPSYNSPLHF; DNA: TGTGCCTGGAGTATCGGACGGCCCTCCTATAATTCACCCCTCCACTTT
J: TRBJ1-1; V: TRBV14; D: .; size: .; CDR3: CASSQGSLATEAFF; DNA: TGTGCCAGCAGCCAAGGAAGTCTTGCCACTGAAGCTTTCTTT
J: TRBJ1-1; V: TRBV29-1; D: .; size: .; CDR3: CSVDRAENTEAFF; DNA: TGCAGCGTTGATCGGGCTGAGAACACTGAAGCTTTCTTT
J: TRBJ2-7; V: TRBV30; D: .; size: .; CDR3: CAWRSQTGISYEQYF; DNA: TGTGCCTGGAGAAGCCAGACGGGAATCTCCTACGAGCAGTACTTC
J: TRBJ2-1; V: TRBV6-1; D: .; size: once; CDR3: CASSEGPNNEQFF; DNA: TGTGCCAGCAGTGAGGGTCCAAACAATGAGCAGTTCTTC
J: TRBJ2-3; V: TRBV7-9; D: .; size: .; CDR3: CASEGSDTQYF; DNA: TGTGCCAGCGAAGGGTCCGATACGCAGTATTTT
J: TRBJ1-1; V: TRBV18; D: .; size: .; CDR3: CASSDSKTTEAFF; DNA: TGTGCCAGCTCAGACAGCAAGACCACTGAAGCTTTCTTT
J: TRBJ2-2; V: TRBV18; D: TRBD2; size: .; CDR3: CASSPASGNTGELFF; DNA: TGTGCCAGCTCACCTGCTAGCGGGAACACCGGGGAGCTGTTTTTT
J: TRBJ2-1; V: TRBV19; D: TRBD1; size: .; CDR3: CASRQGVHNEQFF; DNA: TGTGCCAGTAGGCAGGGGGTCCACAATGAGCAGTTCTTC
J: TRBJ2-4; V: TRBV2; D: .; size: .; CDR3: CASNRNGGVDIQYF; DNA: TGTGCCAGCAACCGTAATGGGGGTGTGGACATTCAGTACTTC
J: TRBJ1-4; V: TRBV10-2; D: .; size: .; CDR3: CASTRDGNEKLFF; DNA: TGCGCCAGCACCCGGGACGGAAATGAAAAACTGTTTTTT
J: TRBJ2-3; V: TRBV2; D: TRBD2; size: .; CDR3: CASRRLAVKDTQCF; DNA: TGTGCCAGCAGAAGGCTAGCGGTAAAAGATACGCAGTGTTTT
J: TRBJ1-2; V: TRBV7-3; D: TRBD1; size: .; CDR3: CASSPYGTGGPGLGYTF; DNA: TGTGCCAGCAGCCCGTACGGAACAGGGGGCCCAGGTTTAGGCTACACCTTC
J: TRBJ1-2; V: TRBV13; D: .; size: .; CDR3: CASSLGQEPGYTF; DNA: TGTGCCAGCAGCTTAGGGCAGGAGCCTGGCTACACCTTC
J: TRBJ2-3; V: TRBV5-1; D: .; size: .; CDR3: CASSLRGDTQYF; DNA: TGCGCCAGCAGCTTAAGAGGGGATACGCAGTATTTT
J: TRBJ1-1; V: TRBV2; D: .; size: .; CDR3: CATTRTQELNTEAFF; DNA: TGTGCCACCACACGAACCCAGGAGCTGAACACTGAAGCTTTCTTT
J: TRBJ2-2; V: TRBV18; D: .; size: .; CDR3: CASSPGGARLTGELFF; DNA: TGTGCCAGCTCACCAGGGGGCGCCCGCCTCACCGGGGAGCTGTTTTTT
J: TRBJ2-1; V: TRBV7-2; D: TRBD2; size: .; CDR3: CASSRTSGGSYNEQFF; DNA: TGTGCCAGCAGTCGGACTAGCGGGGGCTCCTACAATGAGCAGTTCTTC
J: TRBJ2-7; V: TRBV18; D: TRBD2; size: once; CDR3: CASSLTPSLAGGQYEQYF; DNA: TGTGCCAGCTCACTTACCCCCTCACTAGCGGGGGGGCAATACGAGCAGTACTTC
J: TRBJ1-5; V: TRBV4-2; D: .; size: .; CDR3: CASSPLLDSGNQPQHF; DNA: TGTGCCAGCAGCCCTCTATTGGACAGCGGTAATCAGCCCCAGCATTTT
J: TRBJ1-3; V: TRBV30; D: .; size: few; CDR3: CAWRGKGSSGNTIYF; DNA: TGTGCCTGGAGGGGGAAAGGAAGCTCTGGAAACACCATATATTTT
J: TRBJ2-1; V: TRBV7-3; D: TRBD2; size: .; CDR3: CASSTASGGAYNEQFF; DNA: TGTGCCAGCAGCACCGCTAGCGGGGGGGCCTACAATGAGCAGTTCTTC
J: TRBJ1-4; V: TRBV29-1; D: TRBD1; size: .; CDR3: CSVVLDRARSEKLFF; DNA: TGCAGCGTCGTACTCGACAGGGCCCGAAGCGAAAAACTGTTTTTT
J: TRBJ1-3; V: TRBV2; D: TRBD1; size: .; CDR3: CASSGVDRGRSGNTIYF; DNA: TGTGCCAGCAGTGGAGTAGACAGGGGCCGCTCAGGAAACACCATATATTTT
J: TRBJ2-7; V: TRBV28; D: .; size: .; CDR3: CASSSSWQDSLYEQYF; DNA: TGTGCCAGCAGTTCCTCCTGGCAGGACTCTTTATACGAGCAGTACTTC
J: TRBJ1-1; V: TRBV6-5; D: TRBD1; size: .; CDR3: CASSRGDSEAFF; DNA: TGTGCCAGCAGCAGGGGGGACAGTGAAGCTTTCTTT
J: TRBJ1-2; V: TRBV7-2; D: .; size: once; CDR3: CASSLGEVRDYGYTF; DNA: TGTGCCAGCAGCTTAGGGGAGGTCAGGGACTATGGCTACACCTTC
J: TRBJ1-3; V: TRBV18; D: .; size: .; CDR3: CASSPEGNTIYF; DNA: TGTGCCAGCTCACCAGAGGGAAACACCATATATTTT
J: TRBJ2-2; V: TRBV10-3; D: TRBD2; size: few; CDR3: CAIQREVTGELFF; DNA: TGTGCCATTCAGCGGGAGGTGACCGGGGAGCTGTTTTTT
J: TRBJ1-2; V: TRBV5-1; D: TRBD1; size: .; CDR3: CASSLLTGGGYTF; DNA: TGCGCCAGCAGCTTGCTCACAGGGGGTGGCTACACCTTC
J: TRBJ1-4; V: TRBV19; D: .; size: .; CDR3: CASSESGTVNEKLFF; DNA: TGTGCCAGTAGTGAATCCGGGACGGTGAATGAAAAACTGTTTTTT
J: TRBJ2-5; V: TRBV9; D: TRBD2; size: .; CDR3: CASSAGTSGGEQETQYF; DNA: TGTGCCAGCAGCGCTGGGACTAGCGGGGGGGAACAAGAGACCCAGTACTTC
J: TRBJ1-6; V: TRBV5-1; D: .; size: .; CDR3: CASSRVGGLDSPLHF; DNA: TGCGCCAGCAGCCGCGTAGGGGGGCTCGACTCACCCCTCCACTTT